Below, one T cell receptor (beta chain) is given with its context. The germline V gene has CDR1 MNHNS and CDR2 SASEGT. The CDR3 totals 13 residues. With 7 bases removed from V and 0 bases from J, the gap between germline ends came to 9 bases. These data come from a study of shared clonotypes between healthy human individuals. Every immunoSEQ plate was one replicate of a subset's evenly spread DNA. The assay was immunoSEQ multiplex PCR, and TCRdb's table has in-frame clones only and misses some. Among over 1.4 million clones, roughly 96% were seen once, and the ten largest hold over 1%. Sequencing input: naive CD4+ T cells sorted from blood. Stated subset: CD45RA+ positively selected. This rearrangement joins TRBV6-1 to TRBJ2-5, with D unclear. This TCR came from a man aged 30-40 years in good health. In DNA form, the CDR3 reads TGTGCCAGCATGGGTAGATACCAAGAGACCCAGTACTTC. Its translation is CASMGRYQETQYF.